What follows are 10 T cell receptor beta chains derived from one specimen sequenced in a study of tumor-infiltrating lymphocytes in oesophageal squamous cell carcinoma. In TCRdb, the PCR reads were re-called with MiXCR into one record per CDR3 protein. This repertoire shows over 20,000 distinct CDR3 sequences, around two fifths found once; its top ten account for more than 30%. The sequencing input was esophageal tumor tissue. Receptors were obtained from a male donor with esophageal squamous cell carcinoma.

In its sample, this clonotype ranks as medium-sized. The J gene is TRBJ2-7, the V gene TRBV6-1; D may be TRBD1 (6 bases). The CDR3 runs to 13 residues. Trimming removed 6 bases from V and 0 bases from J, with 9 bases in between. From germline, CDR1 is MNHNS and CDR2 SASEGT. The CDR3 sequence is CASSKGVSYEQYF. CDR3 nucleotides: TGTGCCAGCAGCAAGGGGGTCTCCTACGAGCAGTACTTC.

The table lists this clonotype with many counts. V usage is TRBV11-2 and J usage is TRBJ2-1, with a weak D call TRBD2 (6 bases). Trimming shortened V by 5 bases and J by 0 bases, and 17 bases separated the two germline ends. This CDR3 spans 17 amino acids. Germline CDR1 reads SGHAT; CDR2 reads FQNNGV. The CDR3, as DNA: TGTGCCAGCAGCCCGGGCGGGGCGGGGTCCTCCTACAATGAGCAGTTCTTC. Translated: CASSPGGAGSSYNEQFF.

At least ten counts were recorded for this clonotype. The rearrangement uses TRBV19 and TRBJ1-5, with a tentative D call TRBD1 (5 bases). The CDR3 totals 15 residues. V was clipped by 3 bases and J by 1 base, with 10 bases between them. The V gene's germline CDR1 is LNHDA and CDR2 SQIVND (reference sequence). DNA of the CDR3: TGTGCCAGTAGTATCGGGGGTAACAGCAATCAGCCCCAGCATTTT. The encoded protein is CASSIGGNSNQPQHF.

This clonotype was observed a few times. The DNA is omitted, as the CDR3 cannot be located on it reliably, and the CDR3 follows TCRdb's listing. The V call is TRBV28, the J call TRBJ2-6; TRBD1 reflects the table's D call only, with no check against the DNA. The CDR3 spans 13 amino acids, including both terminal residues. The germline V gene encodes CDR1 MDHEN and CDR2 SYDVKM. The CDR3 is CASGTDRWLHLRF.

With respect to this clonotype: The CDR3 ends on some other residue instead of the conserved phenylalanine or tryptophan, so this is likely a read error. Because the CDR3's place on the DNA is in doubt, the DNA is left out and the CDR3 is given as listed by TCRdb. The chain joins TRBV24-1 to TRBJ2-5; the table names TRBD1, a call not compared with the DNA. The V gene's germline CDR1 is KGHDR and CDR2 SFDVKD. The CDR3 is 17 amino acids long, termini counted. CDR3 protein: CATSDGPVTGAGYTFGS.

This clonotype occurred many times. A read error may account for a junction end that differs from germline. J is TRBJ2-7 and V is TRBV7-9; tentatively, D is TRBD1 or TRBD2 (5 bases each). The CDR3 is 15 residues long. In germline, CDR1 is SEHNR, CDR2 FQNEAQ (reference sequence). The CDR3 DNA is TGTGCCAGCAGCTCTGGGTCCGGGACGGATTCACCCCTCCACTTC. Its translation is CASSSGSGTDSPLHF.

In this sample, this clonotype turned up many times. This sequence joins TRBV7-2 and TRBJ1-6, with D possibly TRBD1 on 6 matching bases. The V and J ends lost 5 bases and 10 bases respectively, with 18 bases between them. There are 15 residues in the CDR3. The germline V gene encodes CDR1 SGHTA and CDR2 FQGNSA. The CDR3 DNA reads as TGTGCCAGCAGCACGTGGGCAGGGGCCATGTCACCCCTCCACTTT. It specifies CASSTWAGAMSPLHF.

This clonotype was seen at least ten times. V usage is TRBV6-1 and J usage is TRBJ2-2; no reliable D call. The CDR3 consists of 12 residues. Trimming stripped 10 bases from V and 6 bases from J, with 12 bases between. The germline V gene encodes CDR1 MNHNS and CDR2 SASEGT. Written as DNA, the CDR3 is TGTGCCACATATTCGGCTTCCGGGGAGCTGTTTTTT. Amino acids: CATYSASGELFF.

The chain uses TRBV3-1 and TRBJ1-1; D unresolved. The J call may be mistaken, given a closer DNA end match to TRBJ2-3. This CDR3 contains 16 residues. Germline V gives CDR1 LGHDT, CDR2 YNNKEL (reference sequence). The CDR3 region has the DNA TGTGCCAGCAGCCAAGATCTAGGGCCCACCACAGATACGCAGTATTTT. It is translated as CASSQDLGPTTDTQYF.

In regard to this clonotype: This sequence may be a read error, since a much larger clone differs from it by one base. The V and J genes are TRBV5-1 and TRBJ2-5, with a possible D match to TRBD2 (6 bases). CDR1 SGHRS and CDR2 YFSETQ come from the germline V gene. V was cut by 5 bases and J by 11 bases, with 22 bases left in between. The CDR3 loop spans 14 amino acids. CDR3 DNA: TGCGCCAGCAGAGGAGGGCACTTGAATAATGAGCAGTACTTC. It is translated as CASRGGHLNNEQYF.